Below are 30 T cell receptor beta chains sequenced from a single sample in a study of blood T cells in healthy people across ages. A second PCR of about 6 to 12 cycles used a sample-barcoded 5' primer and a J-beta primer mix. TCRdb re-analysed the 5' RACE reads in MiXCR, keeping a single row per CDR3 protein. The data hold approximately 800,000 distinct CDR3 sequences, with around 36% observed a single time. The sequencing sample was made of blood. These receptors were taken from a man younger than 30 in good health.

The sample holds many counts of this clonotype. The chain employs TRBV9 and TRBJ2-2, with D perhaps matching TRBD2 (6 bases). CDR1 and CDR2 (germline): SGDLS, YYNGEE. The CDR3 sequence is 14 residues long. The V gene lost 2 bases and the J gene lost 4 bases, with 9 bases spanning the gap. The CDR3 bases are TGTGCCAGCAGCGTCGGCGGGGTCACCGGGGAGCTGTTTTTT. As protein: CASSVGGVTGELFF. The variable domain in full, with the rest retrieved from reference TRBV9 and TRBJ2-2, is DSGVTQTPKHLITATGQRVTLRCSPRSGDLSVYWYQQSLDQGLQFLIQYYNGEERAKGNILERFSAQQFPDLHSELNLSSLELGDSALYFCASSVGGVTGELFFGEGSRLTVL.

This clonotype has just a few counts. This rearrangement joins TRBV18 to TRBJ1-2; TRBD1 matches 8 bases. The ends lost 3 bases at V and 10 bases at J; junction bases unmatched: 13. The CDR3 length is 15 residues. Germline V gene lookup returns CDR1 KGHSH and CDR2 LQKENI. The CDR3 reads CASSPKTRTGTNYTF. For the CDR3, the DNA is TGTGCCAGCTCACCCAAAACTCGGACAGGGACAAACTACACCTTC. Full variable domain (missing parts from reference TRBV18 and TRBJ1-2): NAGVMQNPRHLVRRRGQEARLRCSPMKGHSHVYWYRQLPEEGLKFMVYLQKENIIDESGMPKERFSAEFPKEGPSILRIQQVVRGDSAAYFCASSPKTRTGTNYTFGSGTRLTVV.

The J gene is TRBJ2-5, the V gene TRBV7-2; D remains unclear. This CDR3 has 14 residues. V was trimmed by 5 bases and J by 4 bases, leaving 14 bases between them. Germline-derived CDR1 and CDR2 are SGHTA and FQGNSA. CDR3 sequence: CASSPGMMGETQYF. In nucleotides, the CDR3 is TGTGCCAGCAGCCCCGGTATGATGGGAGAGACCCAGTACTTC. Drawing the rest from reference TRBV7-2 and TRBJ2-5, the complete variable domain is GAGVSQSPSNKVTEKGKDVELRCDPISGHTALYWYRQSLGQGLEFLIYFQGNSAPDKSGLPSDRFSAERTGGSVSTLTIQRTQQEDSAVYLCASSPGMMGETQYFGPGTRLLVL.

The genes are TRBV4-1 and TRBJ1-2; a weak D match, TRBD1 (5 bases). The V end was cut by 1 base, the J end by 2 bases, with 17 bases between. The CDR3 totals 17 residues. The germline V gene has CDR1 MGHRA and CDR2 YSYEKL. CDR3 amino acids: CASSQAHKSRENYGYTF. CDR3 bases: TGCGCCAGCAGCCAAGCCCATAAGAGCAGGGAGAACTATGGCTACACCTTC.

The chain has TRBV18 and TRBJ2-3; D unclear. Trimming removed 1 base from V and 1 base from J, with 6 bases in between. This CDR3 contains 14 residues. Germline CDR1 KGHSH, CDR2 LQKENI. The CDR3 sequence: CASSPLVGTDTQYF. The CDR3 coding sequence is TGTGCCAGCTCACCACTCGTCGGCACAGATACGCAGTATTTT.

The CDR3 DNA is TGTGCCATCAGGGGGTCGAACGAGCAGTACTTC. Translating gives CAIRGSNEQYF. V is TRBV10-3 and J is TRBJ2-7; D not resolved. The CDR3 is 11 amino acids. Germline V lookup: CDR1 ENHRY, CDR2 SYGVKD. The ends were cut back, 6 bases at V and 5 bases at J, with 8 bases in the middle.

V gene TRBV13 combines with J gene TRBJ1-1; no clear D. CDR1 PRHDT and CDR2 FYEKMQ come from the germline V gene (reference sequence). This CDR3 is 12 amino acids long. The V end was cut by 5 bases, the J end by 10 bases, with 14 bases between. CDR3 amino acids: CASSPLGERAFF. CDR3 DNA sequence: TGTGCCAGCAGCCCCCTGGGTGAAAGAGCTTTCTTT. Variable domain in full (rest from reference TRBV13 and TRBJ1-1): AAGVIQSPRHLIKEKRETATLKCYPIPRHDTVYWYQQGPGQDPQFLISFYEKMQSDKGSIPDRFSAQQFSDYHSELNMSSLELGDSALYFCASSPLGERAFFGQGTRLTVV.

This CDR3 is CASSLWSLAGGYVKNEQFF. CDR3 in DNA: TGTGCCAGCAGCTTATGGTCGCTAGCGGGGGGCTACGTTAAAAATGAGCAGTTCTTC. This sequence joins TRBV7-2 and TRBJ2-1; 11 nucleotides match TRBD2. CDR1 and CDR2 from the germline V gene are SGHTA and FQGNSA. The CDR3 extends over 19 amino acids. Trimming took 2 bases from V and 7 from J; bases not matched to a gene: 16.

The V gene is TRBV7-2, the J gene TRBJ1-1; D is ambiguous. CDR3 length equals 14 residues. Between the trimmed V and J ends, which lost 5 bases and 6 bases, there was a span of 16 bases. Germline lookup yields CDR1 SGHTA and CDR2 FQGNSA. CDR3: CASSAGITSAEAFF. The CDR3 region has the DNA TGTGCCAGCAGCGCCGGGATTACGAGCGCTGAAGCTTTCTTT.

The rearrangement joins TRBV6-5 to TRBJ2-5, with D perhaps TRBD2 (5 bases). Trimming removed 2 bases at V and 4 bases at J, with 14 bases between. The CDR3 extends over 15 amino acids. Germline CDR1 reads MNHEY; CDR2 reads SVGAGI. The CDR3 nucleotides read TGTGCCAGCAGTTACCGCGGGCGGGTTAGAGAGACCCAGTACTTC. Its protein product is CASSYRGRVRETQYF.

A single count supports this clonotype. The chain is built from TRBV2 and TRBJ2-1; TRBD1 aligns across 7 bases. The CDR3 loop spans 17 amino acids. With 5 bases clipped from V and 5 bases from J, the junction kept 15 bases outside the gene matches. Germline CDR1 and CDR2: SNHLY and FYNNEI. The CDR3 coding sequence is TGTGCCAGCAGTCATTCCTTAACCGGGACAGAAAACAATGAGCAGTTCTTC. It specifies CASSHSLTGTENNEQFF. The full variable domain, with the rest looked up from reference TRBV2 and TRBJ2-1, is EPEVTQTPSHQVTQMGQEVILRCVPISNHLYFYWYRQILGQKVEFLVSFYNNEISEKSEIFDDQFSVERPDGSNFTLKIRSTKLEDSAMYFCASSHSLTGTENNEQFFGPGTRLTVL.

The chain uses TRBV29-1 and TRBJ1-1; no clear D gene. V shed 5 bases and J shed 3 bases, with 10 bases lying between them. Germline V gene lookup returns CDR1 SQVTM and CDR2 ANQGSEA. The CDR3 has 12 residues. CDR3 bases: TGCAGCGTTAAGGTACGGGACACTGAAGCTTTCTTT. This sequence encodes CSVKVRDTEAFF.

This clonotype has only a few counts. The rearrangement joins TRBV30 to TRBJ2-5; D call uncertain. Germline V gene data show CDR1 as GTSNPN and CDR2 as SVGIG (reference sequence). There are 15 residues in the CDR3. V was shortened by 2 bases and J by 1 base, with 14 bases between the two germline ends. The CDR3 DNA sequence: TGTGCCTGGAGTCCCCTAGGAGCGACCCAAGAGACCCAGTACTTC. This translates into CAWSPLGATQETQYF.

The genes are TRBV5-1 and TRBJ1-1; a weak D match, TRBD1 (6 bases). Germline V gives CDR1 SGHRS, CDR2 YFSETQ. Trimming removed 4 bases from V and 0 bases from J, with 16 bases in between. This CDR3 has 16 residues. The CDR3 sequence is CASSQTATGLNTEAFF. Here the CDR3 DNA reads TGCGCCAGCAGCCAAACCGCGACAGGACTGAACACTGAAGCTTTCTTT.

This clonotype was counted between two and nine times. The chain couples TRBV27 to TRBJ2-3; no definite D call. Germline CDR1 reads MNHEY; CDR2 reads SMNVEV (reference sequence). The V and J ends lost 3 bases and 6 bases respectively, with 19 bases between them. This CDR3 is 16 amino acids long. This chain's CDR3 is CASSFGNNPPSDTQYF. The CDR3 nucleotides read TGTGCCAGCAGTTTCGGTAACAACCCCCCGTCGGATACGCAGTATTTT.

This clonotype has a handful of counts. J is TRBJ1-5 and V is TRBV5-1, with 9 nucleotides matching TRBD1. Germline CDR1 reads SGHRS; CDR2 reads YFSETQ. Germline trimming cut 4 bases from V and 7 bases from J; bases unmatched to any gene: 6. The CDR3 has 14 residues. The CDR3 loop is CASSETGGFQPQHF. CDR3 coding DNA: TGCGCCAGCAGCGAGACAGGGGGATTCCAGCCCCAGCATTTT.

The chain joins TRBV7-2 to TRBJ2-2; tentatively, D is TRBD2 (5 bases). V was trimmed by 5 bases and J by 3 bases, leaving 22 bases between them. Germline V lookup: CDR1 SGHTA, CDR2 FQGNSA. This CDR3 spans 18 amino acids. The DNA for the CDR3 is TGTGCCAGCAGCCCTACCGGCTCCAGAGCGGTATACACCGGGGAGCTGTTTTTT. This codes for CASSPTGSRAVYTGELFF.

The J gene is TRBJ1-2, the V gene TRBV20-1; D is uncertain. CDR3 length: 13 residues. The germline gives CDR1 DFQATT, CDR2 SNEGSKA (reference sequence). V lost 7 bases to trimming and J lost 6 bases, with 18 bases between them. The CDR3 reads CSVAPDGPNGYTF. DNA of the CDR3: TGCAGTGTTGCCCCCGATGGGCCAAATGGCTACACCTTC.

This clonotype was observed a few times. The V gene is TRBV7-3, the J gene TRBJ1-2, with 8 bases aligning to TRBD1. This CDR3 spans 18 amino acids. Germline values: CDR1 SGHTA, CDR2 FQGTGA. J gave up 1 base and V 0 bases, and 10 bases lay outside the gene matches. The CDR3 here is CASSLTSQGARSNYGYTF. The CDR3 DNA sequence: TGTGCCAGCAGCTTAACGTCTCAGGGGGCGAGGAGTAACTATGGCTACACCTTC. The full variable domain, completed using reference TRBV7-3 and TRBJ1-2, is GAGVSQTPSNKVTEKGKYVELRCDPISGHTALYWYRQSLGQGPEFLIYFQGTGAADDSGLPNDRFFAVRPEGSVSTLKIQRTERGDSAVYLCASSLTSQGARSNYGYTFGSGTRLTVV.

The chain joins TRBV25-1 to TRBJ1-2; 9 positions match TRBD1. Trimming removed 3 bases from V and 4 bases from J; junction bases left unmatched: 12. The germline gives CDR1 MGHDK, CDR2 SYGVNS. This CDR3 region has 17 residues. This CDR3 reads CASSDPGQGGFAYGYTF. The CDR3, as DNA: TGTGCCAGCAGTGACCCGGGACAGGGCGGTTTTGCCTATGGCTACACCTTC.

In its sample, this clonotype was seen a few times. The chain combines TRBV12-3 or TRBV12-4 with TRBJ2-7; the D gene is possibly TRBD2 (5 bases). The CDR3 extends over 16 amino acids. Trimming shortened V by 5 bases and J by 7 bases, and 24 bases separated the two germline ends. CDR3 loop: CASSPPNERWDREQYF. CDR3 nucleotide sequence: TGTGCCAGCAGTCCCCCCAACGAGCGGTGGGATCGGGAGCAGTACTTC.

At least ten counts were recorded for this clonotype. The chain is built from TRBV29-1 and TRBJ2-1; 10 bases match TRBD2. Germline V gene data show CDR1 as SQVTM and CDR2 as ANQGSEA. CDR3 length: 17 amino acids. V shed 2 bases and J 2 bases; nucleotides not matched to a gene: 9. The CDR3 spells CSVELASGGKTYNEQFF. The CDR3 bases are TGCAGCGTTGAATTGGCTAGCGGGGGCAAAACCTACAATGAGCAGTTCTTC.

CDR3 loop: CASKRVGAQVDEQFF. For the CDR3, the DNA is TGTGCCAGCAAGCGTGTAGGTGCCCAAGTGGATGAGCAGTTCTTC. V is TRBV28 and J is TRBJ2-1, with D uncertain. V lost 7 bases, J lost 8 bases, and 21 bases lay in between. The CDR3 sequence is 15 residues long. Per the germline V gene, CDR1 is MDHEN and CDR2 is SYDVKM.

This clonotype was detected a few times. This chain joins TRBV7-9 and TRBJ2-7; 8 bases fit TRBD2. The V segment lost 5 bases and the J segment 3 bases; nucleotides outside the gene matches: 9. The germline V gene has CDR1 SEHNR and CDR2 FQNEAQ (reference sequence). The CDR3 consists of 15 residues. CDR3 protein: CASSLLAGRYYEQYF. The CDR3 DNA reads TGTGCCAGCAGCCTCTTAGCGGGGCGATACTACGAGCAGTACTTC.

The rearrangement joins TRBV7-2 to TRBJ1-2; 7 nucleotides line up with TRBD1. V shed 5 bases, J shed 8 bases, and the junction held 14 bases outside the gene matches. Germline V gene sequence: CDR1 SGHTA, CDR2 FQGNSA. This CDR3 spans 15 amino acids. The CDR3 DNA reads TGTGCCAGCAGCCTCTCGGCAGGGGGTGAAGGAGGCTACACCTTC. Residues: CASSLSAGGEGGYTF.

The sample holds a few counts of this clonotype. J is TRBJ2-1 and V is TRBV5-1; 9 bases are shared with TRBD2. The DNA end lines up better with TRBJ2-7; the J call may be wrong. The CDR3 runs to 17 residues. Germline lookup yields CDR1 SGHRS and CDR2 YFSETQ. CDR3 DNA sequence: TGCGCCAGCAGCTTGGAAGTAGCGGGGGTTTCCTACAATGAGCAGTACTTC. Its protein product is CASSLEVAGVSYNEQYF.

V and J are TRBV5-1 and TRBJ2-1, with TRBD2 matching 9 bases. Per germline, CDR1 SGHRS and CDR2 YFSETQ. CDR3 length: 15 residues. The V gene end was trimmed by 0 bases and the J gene end by 5 bases; junction bases not matched to a gene: 3. CDR3: CASSLVSSGDNEQFF. As DNA, the CDR3 is TGCGCCAGCAGCTTGGTTTCTAGCGGGGACAATGAGCAGTTCTTC.

The rearrangement uses TRBV14 and TRBJ1-1; D unresolved. Germline CDR1 and CDR2: SGHDN and FVKESK. The CDR3 sequence is 13 residues long. Trimming took 2 bases from V and 0 from J, leaving 4 bases between them. The CDR3 DNA reads as TGTGCCAGCAGCCAAATTGTGAACACTGAAGCTTTCTTT. The encoded protein is CASSQIVNTEAFF. Together with reference TRBV14 and TRBJ1-1, the CDR3 gives the full variable domain: EAGVTQFPSHSVIEKGQTVTLRCDPISGHDNLYWYRRVMGKEIKFLLHFVKESKQDESGMPNNRFLAERTGGTYSTLKVQPAELEDSGVYFCASSQIVNTEAFFGQGTRLTVV.

This clonotype was counted once. V gene TRBV29-1 combines with J gene TRBJ2-7, with 11 bases fitting TRBD2. The V segment lost 6 bases and the J segment 3 bases; nucleotides outside the gene matches: 7. The V gene's germline CDR1 is SQVTM and CDR2 ANQGSEA. The CDR3 runs 14 residues. Here the CDR3 DNA reads TGCAGCGTCCTTAGGGGGACTAGCGGCTACGAGCAGTACTTC. Translating gives CSVLRGTSGYEQYF.

The chain recombines TRBV5-6 with TRBJ2-3; D is undetermined. The CDR3 consists of 14 residues. Trimming took 4 bases from V and 2 from J, leaving 11 bases between them. Germline V gene sequence: CDR1 SGHDT, CDR2 YYEEEE. In nucleotides, the CDR3 is TGTGCCAGCAGCATGGAGCTAAACACAGATACGCAGTATTTT. Translated: CASSMELNTDTQYF.